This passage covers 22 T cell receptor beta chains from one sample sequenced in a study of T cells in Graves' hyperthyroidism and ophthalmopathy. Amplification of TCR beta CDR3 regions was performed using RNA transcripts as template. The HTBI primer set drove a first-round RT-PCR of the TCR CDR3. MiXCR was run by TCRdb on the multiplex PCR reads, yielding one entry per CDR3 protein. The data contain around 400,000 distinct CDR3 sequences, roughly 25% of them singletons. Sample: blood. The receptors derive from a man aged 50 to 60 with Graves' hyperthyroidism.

CDR3 nucleotide sequence: TGCGCCAGCAGCTTGGGGTCCAGGCTCACAGATACGCAGTATTTT. Translation: CASSLGSRLTDTQYF. The chain joins TRBV5-1 to TRBJ2-3, with D uncertain. The CDR3 contains 15 residues. The V end was cut by 0 bases, the J end by 2 bases, with 10 bases between. Germline lookup yields CDR1 SGHRS and CDR2 YFSETQ.

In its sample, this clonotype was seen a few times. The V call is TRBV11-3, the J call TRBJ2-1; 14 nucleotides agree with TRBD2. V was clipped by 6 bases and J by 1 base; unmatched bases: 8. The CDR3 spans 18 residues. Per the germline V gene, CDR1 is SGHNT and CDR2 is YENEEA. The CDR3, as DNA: TGTGCCAGCAGAGGACTAGCGGGAGGAGGAGGGTCCTACAATGAGCAGTTCTTC. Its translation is CASRGLAGGGGSYNEQFF. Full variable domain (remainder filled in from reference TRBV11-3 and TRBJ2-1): EAGVVQSPRYKIIEKKQPVAFWCNPISGHNTLYWYLQNLGQGPELLIRYENEEAVDDSQLPKDRFSAERLKGVDSTLKIQPAELGDSAVYLCASRGLAGGGGSYNEQFFGPGTRLTVL.

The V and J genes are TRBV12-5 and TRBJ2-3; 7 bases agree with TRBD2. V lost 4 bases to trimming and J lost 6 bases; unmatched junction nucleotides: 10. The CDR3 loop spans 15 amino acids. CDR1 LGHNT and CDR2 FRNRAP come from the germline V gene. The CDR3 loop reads CASGSGTTPGDTQYF. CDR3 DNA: TGTGCTAGTGGTTCGGGGACTACCCCGGGGGATACGCAGTATTTT.

In nucleotides, the CDR3 is TGTGCCAGCAGCTGGGGGTCATTCTACGAGCAGTACTTC. It translates to CASSWGSFYEQYF. V is TRBV7-2 and J is TRBJ2-7; D is perhaps TRBD1 or TRBD2 (5 bases each). This CDR3 is built from 13 residues. The V gene's germline CDR1 is SGHTA and CDR2 FQGNSA. Between the trimmed V and J ends, which lost 4 bases and 3 bases, there was a span of 10 bases.

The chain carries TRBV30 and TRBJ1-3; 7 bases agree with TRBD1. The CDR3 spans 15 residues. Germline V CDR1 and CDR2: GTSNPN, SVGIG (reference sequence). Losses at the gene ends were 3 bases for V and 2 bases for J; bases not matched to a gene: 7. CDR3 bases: TGTGCCTGGAGCCTCGGACAGGCGGCTGGAAACACCATATATTTT. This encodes CAWSLGQAAGNTIYF.

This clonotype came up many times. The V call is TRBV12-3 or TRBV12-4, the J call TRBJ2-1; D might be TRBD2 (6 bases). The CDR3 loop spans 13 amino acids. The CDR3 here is CATSRDSYNEQFF. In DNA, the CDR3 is TGTGCTACTAGCCGGGACTCCTACAATGAGCAGTTCTTC.

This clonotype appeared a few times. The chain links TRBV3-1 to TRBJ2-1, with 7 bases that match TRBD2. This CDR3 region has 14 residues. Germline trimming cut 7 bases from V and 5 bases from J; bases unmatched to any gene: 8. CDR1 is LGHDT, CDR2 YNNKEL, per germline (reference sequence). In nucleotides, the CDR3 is TGTGCCAGCACGTATCGGGAGGTCGACAATGAGCAGTTCTTC. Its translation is CASTYREVDNEQFF.

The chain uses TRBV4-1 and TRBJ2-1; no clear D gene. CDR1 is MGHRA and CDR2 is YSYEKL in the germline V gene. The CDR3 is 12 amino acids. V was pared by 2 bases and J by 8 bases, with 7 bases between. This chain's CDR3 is CASSQHQDEQFF. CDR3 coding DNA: TGCGCCAGCAGCCAACATCAGGATGAGCAGTTCTTC.

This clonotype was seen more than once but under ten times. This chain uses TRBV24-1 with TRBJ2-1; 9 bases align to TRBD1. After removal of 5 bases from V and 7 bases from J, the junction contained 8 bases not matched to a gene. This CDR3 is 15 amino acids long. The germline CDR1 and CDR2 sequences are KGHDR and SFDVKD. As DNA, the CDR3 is TGTGCCACCAGTGCGGGACAGGGATATCTTAATGAGCAGTTCTTC. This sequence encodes CATSAGQGYLNEQFF.

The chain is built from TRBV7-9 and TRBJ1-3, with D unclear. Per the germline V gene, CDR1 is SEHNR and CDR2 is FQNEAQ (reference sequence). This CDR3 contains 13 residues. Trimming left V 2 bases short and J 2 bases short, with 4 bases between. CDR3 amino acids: CASSLNAGNTIYF. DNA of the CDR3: TGTGCCAGCAGCTTAAACGCTGGAAACACCATATATTTT. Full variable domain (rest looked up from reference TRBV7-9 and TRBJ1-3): DTGVSQNPRHKITKRGQNVTFRCDPISEHNRLYWYRQTLGQGPEFLTYFQNEAQLEKSRLLSDRFSAERPKGSFSTLEIQRTEQGDSAMYLCASSLNAGNTIYFGEGSWLTVV.

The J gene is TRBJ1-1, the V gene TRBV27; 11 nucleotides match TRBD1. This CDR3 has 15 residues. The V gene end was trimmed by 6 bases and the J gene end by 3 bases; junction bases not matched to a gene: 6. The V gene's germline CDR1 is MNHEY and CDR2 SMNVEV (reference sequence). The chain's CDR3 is CASSGQGAPDTEAFF. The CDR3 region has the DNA TGTGCCAGCAGCGGACAGGGGGCGCCGGACACTGAAGCTTTCTTT.

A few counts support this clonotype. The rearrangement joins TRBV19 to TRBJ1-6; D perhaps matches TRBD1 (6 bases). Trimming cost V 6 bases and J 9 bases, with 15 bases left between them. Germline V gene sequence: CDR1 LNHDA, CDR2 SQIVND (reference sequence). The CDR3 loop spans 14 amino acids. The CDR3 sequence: CASRGRDTISPLHF. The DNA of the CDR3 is TGTGCCAGTAGGGGAAGGGACACAATTTCACCCCTCCACTTT.

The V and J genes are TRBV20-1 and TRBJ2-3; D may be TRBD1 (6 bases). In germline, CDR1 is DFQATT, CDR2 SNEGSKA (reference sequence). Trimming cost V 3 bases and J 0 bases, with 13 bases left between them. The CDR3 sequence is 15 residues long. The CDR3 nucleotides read TGCAGTGCTAGGGAACAGGGTTGGAGCACAGATACGCAGTATTTT. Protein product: CSAREQGWSTDTQYF.

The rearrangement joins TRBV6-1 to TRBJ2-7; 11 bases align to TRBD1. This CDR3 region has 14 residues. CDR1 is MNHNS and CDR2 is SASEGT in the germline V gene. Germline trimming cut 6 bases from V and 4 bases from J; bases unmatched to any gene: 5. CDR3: CASRMGQGEYEQYF. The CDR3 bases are TGTGCCAGCAGAATGGGACAGGGGGAATACGAGCAGTACTTC.

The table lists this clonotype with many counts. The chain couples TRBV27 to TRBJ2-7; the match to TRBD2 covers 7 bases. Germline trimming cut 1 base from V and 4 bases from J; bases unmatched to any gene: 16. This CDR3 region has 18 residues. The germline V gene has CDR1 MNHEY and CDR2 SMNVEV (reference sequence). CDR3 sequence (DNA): TGTGCCAGCAGTTTATTTACCGGGGTCGCGGGAGCGTTTTACGAGCAGTACTTC. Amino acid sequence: CASSLFTGVAGAFYEQYF.

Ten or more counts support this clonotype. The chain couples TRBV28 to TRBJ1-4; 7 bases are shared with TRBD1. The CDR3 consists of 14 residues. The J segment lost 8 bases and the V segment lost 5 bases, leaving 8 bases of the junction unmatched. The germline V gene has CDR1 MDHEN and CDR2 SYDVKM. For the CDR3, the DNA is TGTGCCAGCAGTCTAAGACAGGGTTTGGAAAAACTGTTTTTT. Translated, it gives CASSLRQGLEKLFF.

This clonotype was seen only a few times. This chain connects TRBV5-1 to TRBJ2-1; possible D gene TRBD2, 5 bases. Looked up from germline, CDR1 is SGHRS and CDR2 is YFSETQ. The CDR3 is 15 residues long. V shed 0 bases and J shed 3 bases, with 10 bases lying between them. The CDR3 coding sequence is TGCGCCAGCAGCTTGGCCGAGGGTCTCTACAATGAGCAGTTCTTC. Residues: CASSLAEGLYNEQFF.

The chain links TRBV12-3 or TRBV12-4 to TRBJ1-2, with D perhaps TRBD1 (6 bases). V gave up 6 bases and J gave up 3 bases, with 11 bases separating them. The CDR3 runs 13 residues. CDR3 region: CASSRSGDYGYTF. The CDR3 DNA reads TGTGCCAGCAGCCGATCAGGGGACTATGGCTACACCTTC.

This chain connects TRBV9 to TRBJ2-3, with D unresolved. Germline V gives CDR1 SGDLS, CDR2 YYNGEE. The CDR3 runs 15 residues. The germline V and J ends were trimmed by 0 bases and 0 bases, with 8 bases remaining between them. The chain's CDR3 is CASSVAAASTDTQYF. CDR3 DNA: TGTGCCAGCAGCGTAGCGGCGGCAAGCACAGATACGCAGTATTTT.

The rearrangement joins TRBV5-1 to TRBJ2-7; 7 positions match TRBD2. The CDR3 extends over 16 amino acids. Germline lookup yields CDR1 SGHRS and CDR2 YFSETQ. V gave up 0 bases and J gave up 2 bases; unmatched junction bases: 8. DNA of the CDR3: TGCGCCAGCAGCTTGGCGGCTAGCGGAGTGCCCTACGAGCAGTACTTC. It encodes CASSLAASGVPYEQYF.

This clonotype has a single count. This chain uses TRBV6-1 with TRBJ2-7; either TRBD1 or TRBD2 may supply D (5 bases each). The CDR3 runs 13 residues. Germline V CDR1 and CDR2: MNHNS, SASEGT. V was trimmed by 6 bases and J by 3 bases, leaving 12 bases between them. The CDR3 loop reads CASRWDLSYEQYF. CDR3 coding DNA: TGTGCCAGCAGATGGGACCTGAGCTACGAGCAGTACTTC.

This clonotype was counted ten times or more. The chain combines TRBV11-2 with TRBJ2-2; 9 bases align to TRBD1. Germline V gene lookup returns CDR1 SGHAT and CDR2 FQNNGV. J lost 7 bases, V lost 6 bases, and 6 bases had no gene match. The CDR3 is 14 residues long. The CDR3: CASRRWTGDGELFF. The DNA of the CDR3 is TGTGCCAGCAGACGATGGACAGGGGACGGGGAGCTGTTTTTT.